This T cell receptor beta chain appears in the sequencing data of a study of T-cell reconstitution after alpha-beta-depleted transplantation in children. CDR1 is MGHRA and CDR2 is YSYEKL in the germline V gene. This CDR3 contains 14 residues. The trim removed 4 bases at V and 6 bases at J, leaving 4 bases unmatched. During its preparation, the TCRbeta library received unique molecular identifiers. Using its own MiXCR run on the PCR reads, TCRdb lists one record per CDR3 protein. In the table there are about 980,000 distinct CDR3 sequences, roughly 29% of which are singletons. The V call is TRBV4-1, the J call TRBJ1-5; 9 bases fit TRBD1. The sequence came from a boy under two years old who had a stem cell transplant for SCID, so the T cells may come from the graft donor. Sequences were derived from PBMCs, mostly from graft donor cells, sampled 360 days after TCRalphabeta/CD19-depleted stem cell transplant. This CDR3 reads CASSRGTGLQPQHF. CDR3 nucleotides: TGCGCCAGCAGCCGAGGGACAGGGCTTCAGCCCCAGCATTTT.